This T cell receptor (beta chain) was identified during a study of blood T cell repertoires in COVID-19. At the level of the study: In each case, the material was cDNA or gDNA derived from T cells, B-cell-depleted T cells, or PBMCs.

Trimming took off 0 bases at V and 4 bases at J, with 8 bases between the two ends. Germline CDR1 and CDR2: SGHDT and YYEEEE. The CDR3 has 14 amino acids. Clones were sequenced by immunoSEQ multiplex PCR, and TCRdb holds only the in-frame ones, with some missing. The sample has 250,000 or so clones, approximately 89% seen once. The receptor's source is a woman aged 35 to 49 who had been exposed to COVID-19. V is TRBV5-6 and J is TRBJ1-3; D is unresolved. Sequenced: PBMCs or T cells enriched from blood (not recorded which). In DNA, the CDR3 is TGTGCCAGCAGCTTGGGGAGCCCGGGAAACACCATATATTTT. Translated: CASSLGSPGNTIYF.